This TCR beta chain was identified during a study of blood T cells in healthy people across ages. This clonotype was detected a few times. The antigen remains unidentified. A second PCR of roughly 7 to 11 cycles used a sample-barcoded 5' primer and a J-beta primer mix. Every sample returned 2.5 million or more CDR3-containing paired-end reads. MiXCR, applied by TCRdb to the 5' RACE reads, yields one record per CDR3 protein. The table has some 790,000 distinct CDR3 sequences, around 28% seen once. There were healthy Caucasian individuals from Russia, aged about 6 to 90, serving as donors. Investigators took approximately 10 milliliters of peripheral blood from every donor. The CDR3 runs 15 residues. V was clipped by 3 bases and J by 5 bases; unmatched bases: 7. Germline V gene data show CDR1 as SNHLY and CDR2 as FYNNEI. Study outcomes and limitations: PBMCs that were unsorted prevented a conclusive naive versus antigen-experienced comparison.

This TCR came from a woman over 75 in good health. The V and J genes are TRBV2 and TRBJ2-5; 9 bases are a match to TRBD1. Material for sequencing was blood. The chain's CDR3 is CASSDRTGAVETQYF. The CDR3 DNA follows: TGTGCCAGCAGTGATAGGACAGGGGCCGTGGAGACCCAGTACTTC.